This TCR beta chain was profiled in a study of shared clonotypes between healthy human individuals. Germline V lookup: CDR1 LNHDA, CDR2 SQIVND (reference sequence). CDR3 length equals 14 residues. The trim removed 9 bases at V and 1 base at J, leaving 7 bases unmatched. Generated by immunoSEQ multiplex PCR, the TCRdb table keeps only in-frame clones and is missing some. Here the sample spans over 2 million clones, roughly 94% being singletons. Study-level findings and limits: There were few donors, and this limited the genetic and exposure-history diversity represented.

On this clone itself: The antigen remains unidentified.

This TCR derives from a man aged 18 to 30 in good health. The genes are TRBV19 and TRBJ2-7, with TRBD1 matching over 9 bases. The sequenced sample consisted of naive CD4+ T cells sorted from blood. Indicated subset: CD45RA+ positively selected. The CDR3 bases are TGTGCCAGCCAGGACAGGGGCGGATCCTACGAGCAGTACTTC. Amino acids: CASQDRGGSYEQYF.